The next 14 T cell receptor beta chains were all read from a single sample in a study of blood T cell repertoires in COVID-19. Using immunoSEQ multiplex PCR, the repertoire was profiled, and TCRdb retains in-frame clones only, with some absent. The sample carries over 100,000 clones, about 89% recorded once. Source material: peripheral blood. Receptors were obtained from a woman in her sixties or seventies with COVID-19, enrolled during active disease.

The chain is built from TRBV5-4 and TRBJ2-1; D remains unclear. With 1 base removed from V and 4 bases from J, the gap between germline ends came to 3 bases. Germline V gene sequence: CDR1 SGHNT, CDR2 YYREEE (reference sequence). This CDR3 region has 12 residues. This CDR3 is CASSLQYNEQFF. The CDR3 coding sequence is TGTGCCAGCAGCTTGCAGTACAATGAGCAGTTCTTC.

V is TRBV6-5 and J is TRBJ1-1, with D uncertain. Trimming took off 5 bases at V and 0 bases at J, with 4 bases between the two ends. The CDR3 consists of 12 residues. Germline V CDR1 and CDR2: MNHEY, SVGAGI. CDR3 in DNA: TGTGCCAGCAGTCAGGTGAACACTGAAGCTTTCTTT. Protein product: CASSQVNTEAFF.

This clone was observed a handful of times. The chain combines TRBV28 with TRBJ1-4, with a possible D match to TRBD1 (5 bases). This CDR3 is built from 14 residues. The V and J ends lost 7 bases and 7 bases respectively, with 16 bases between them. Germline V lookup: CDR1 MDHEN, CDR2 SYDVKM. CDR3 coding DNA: TGTGCCAGCATGGGGCAGGGAGGGCGTGAAAAACTGTTTTTT. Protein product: CASMGQGGREKLFF.

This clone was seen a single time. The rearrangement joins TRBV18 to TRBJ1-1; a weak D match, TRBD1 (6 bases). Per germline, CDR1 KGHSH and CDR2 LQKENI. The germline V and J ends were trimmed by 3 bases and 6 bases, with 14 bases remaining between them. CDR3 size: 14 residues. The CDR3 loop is CASSPRGQSPEAFF. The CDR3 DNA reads TGTGCCAGCTCACCCAGGGGACAATCTCCTGAAGCTTTCTTT. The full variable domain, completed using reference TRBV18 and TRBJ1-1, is NAGVMQNPRHLVRRRGQEARLRCSPMKGHSHVYWYRQLPEEGLKFMVYLQKENIIDESGMPKERFSAEFPKEGPSILRIQQVVRGDSAAYFCASSPRGQSPEAFFGQGTRLTVV.

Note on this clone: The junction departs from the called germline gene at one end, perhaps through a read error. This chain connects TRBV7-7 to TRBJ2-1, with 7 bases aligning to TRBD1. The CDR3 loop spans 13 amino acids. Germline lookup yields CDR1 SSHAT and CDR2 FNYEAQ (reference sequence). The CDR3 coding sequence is TGTGCTAGCAGCTTAGACAGGGCGGGCGAGCAGTTCTTC. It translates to CASSLDRAGEQFF.

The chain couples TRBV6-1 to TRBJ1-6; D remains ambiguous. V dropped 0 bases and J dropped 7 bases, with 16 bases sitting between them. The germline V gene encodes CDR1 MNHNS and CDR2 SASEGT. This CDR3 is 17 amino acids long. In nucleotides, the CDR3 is TGTGCCAGCAGTGAAGCGCGGGTGAGGACGGGGAATTCACCCCTCCACTTT. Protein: CASSEARVRTGNSPLHF.

The CDR3 loop reads CASRSLTGANYGYTF. The CDR3 nucleotides read TGTGCCAGCAGGAGCCTAACAGGAGCTAACTATGGCTACACCTTC. The gene calls are TRBV2 and TRBJ1-2, with D maybe TRBD1 (5 bases). CDR1 and CDR2 (germline): SNHLY, FYNNEI. The germline V and J ends were trimmed by 6 bases and 0 bases, with 14 bases remaining between them. This CDR3 region has 15 residues. Filled out from reference TRBV2 and TRBJ1-2, the complete variable domain reads EPEVTQTPSHQVTQMGQEVILRCVPISNHLYFYWYRQILGQKVEFLVSFYNNEISEKSEIFDDQFSVERPDGSNFTLKIRSTKLEDSAMYFCASRSLTGANYGYTFGSGTRLTVV.

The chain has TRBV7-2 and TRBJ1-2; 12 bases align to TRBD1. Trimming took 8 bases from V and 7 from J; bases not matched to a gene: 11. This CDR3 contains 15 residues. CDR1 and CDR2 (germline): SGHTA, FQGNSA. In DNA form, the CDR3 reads TGTGCCAGCGCTGCCCCGGGACAGGGGGCTTTTGGCTACACCTTC. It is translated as CASAAPGQGAFGYTF.

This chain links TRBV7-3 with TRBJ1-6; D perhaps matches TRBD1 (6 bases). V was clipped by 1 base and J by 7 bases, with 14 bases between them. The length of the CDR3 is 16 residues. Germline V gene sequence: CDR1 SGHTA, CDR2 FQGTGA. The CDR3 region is CASSLRGHFLNSPLHF. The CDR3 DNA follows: TGTGCCAGCAGCTTAAGGGGACATTTCCTCAATTCACCCCTCCACTTT.

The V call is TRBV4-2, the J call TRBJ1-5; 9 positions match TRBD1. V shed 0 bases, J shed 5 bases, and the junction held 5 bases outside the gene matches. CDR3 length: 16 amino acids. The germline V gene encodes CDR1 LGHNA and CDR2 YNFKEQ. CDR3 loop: CASSQDNRGPHQPQHF. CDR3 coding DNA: TGTGCCAGCAGCCAAGATAACAGGGGGCCCCATCAGCCCCAGCATTTT.

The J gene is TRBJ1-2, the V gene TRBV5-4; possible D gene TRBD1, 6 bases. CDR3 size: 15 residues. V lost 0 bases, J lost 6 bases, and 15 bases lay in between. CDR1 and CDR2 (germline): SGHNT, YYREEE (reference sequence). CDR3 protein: CASSLAGSQGHGYTF. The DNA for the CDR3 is TGTGCCAGCAGCTTGGCCGGTTCACAGGGACATGGCTACACCTTC.

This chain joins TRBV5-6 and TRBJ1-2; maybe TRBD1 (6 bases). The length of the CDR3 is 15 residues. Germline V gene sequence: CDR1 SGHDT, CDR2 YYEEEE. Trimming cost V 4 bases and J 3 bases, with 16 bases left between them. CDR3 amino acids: CASSAAIGGHYGYTF. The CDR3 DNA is TGTGCCAGCAGCGCGGCTATAGGGGGTCACTATGGCTACACCTTC.

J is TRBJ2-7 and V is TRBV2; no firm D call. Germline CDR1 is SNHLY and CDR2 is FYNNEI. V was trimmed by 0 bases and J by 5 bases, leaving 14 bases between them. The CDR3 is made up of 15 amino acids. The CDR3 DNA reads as TGTGCCAGCAGTGAAGCGCTTCGTGACATTCACGAGCAGTACTTC. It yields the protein CASSEALRDIHEQYF. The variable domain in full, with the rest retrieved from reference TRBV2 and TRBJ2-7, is EPEVTQTPSHQVTQMGQEVILRCVPISNHLYFYWYRQILGQKVEFLVSFYNNEISEKSEIFDDQFSVERPDGSNFTLKIRSTKLEDSAMYFCASSEALRDIHEQYFGPGTRLTVT.

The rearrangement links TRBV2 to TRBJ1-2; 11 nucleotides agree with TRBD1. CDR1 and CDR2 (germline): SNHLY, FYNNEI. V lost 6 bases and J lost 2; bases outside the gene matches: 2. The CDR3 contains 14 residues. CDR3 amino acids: CASRGDRGNYGYTF. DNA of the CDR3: TGTGCCAGCAGGGGGGACAGGGGGAACTATGGCTACACCTTC.